One sample yielded the 2 T cell receptor beta chains listed below, sequenced in a study of T-cell reconstitution after alpha-beta-depleted transplantation in children. Molecular barcoding with unique molecular identifiers was used for the TCRbeta library. TCRdb reanalysed the PCR reads using MiXCR and keeps one entry per CDR3 protein. This sample has about 640,000 distinct CDR3 sequences; over 15% occur once, and the top ten carry approximately 1%. Specimen: PBMCs from the stem cell graft donor, collected from the stem cell graft. These receptors all stem from a human donor who donated a stem cell graft to a child with acute myeloid leukemia.

V is TRBV5-1 and J is TRBJ2-5; TRBD2 matches at 10 bases. Per the germline V gene, CDR1 is SGHRS and CDR2 is YFSETQ. V trimming: 5 bases; J trimming: 2 bases; junction bases outside the gene matches: 0. The CDR3 has 13 amino acids. The DNA for the CDR3 is TGCGCCAGCAGGACTAGCGGGCAAGAGACCCAGTACTTC. Protein sequence: CASRTSGQETQYF.

In this sample, this clonotype turned up a few times. The CDR3 is CASSFDRPYGYTF. In nucleotides, the CDR3 is TGTGCCAGCAGCTTCGACAGGCCCTATGGCTACACCTTC. This chain uses TRBV9 with TRBJ1-2, with D perhaps matching TRBD1 (6 bases). CDR3 length equals 13 residues. CDR1 is SGDLS and CDR2 is YYNGEE in the germline V gene. V was clipped by 4 bases and J by 4 bases, with 11 bases between them. Full variable domain (outside the CDR3, taken from reference TRBV9 and TRBJ1-2): DSGVTQTPKHLITATGQRVTLRCSPRSGDLSVYWYQQSLDQGLQFLIQYYNGEERAKGNILERFSAQQFPDLHSELNLSSLELGDSALYFCASSFDRPYGYTFGSGTRLTVV.